This T cell receptor beta chain was profiled in a study of blood T cell repertoires in COVID-19. On the study more broadly: Collection of acute and convalescent COVID-19 samples took place in the United States, Italy and Spain.

The recovered donors of Cohort 3 showed two negative PCRs, clearance, or symptom resolution. The V gene lost 4 bases and the J gene lost 4 bases, with 17 bases spanning the gap. CDR1 MGHRA and CDR2 YSYEKL come from the germline V gene. The CDR3 covers 15 residues. The repertoire was sequenced with immunoSEQ multiplex PCR; TCRdb's copy has only in-frame clones and lacks some. The table has under 450,000 clones, approximately 84% seen once. The chain links TRBV4-1 to TRBJ2-7; no firm D call. Sequenced input: PBMCs or T cells enriched from blood (not recorded which). The receptor was isolated from a woman aged 30 to 39 who had recovered from COVID-19. CDR3 sequence reads: CASSRIHLPSYEQYF. In DNA form, the CDR3 reads TGCGCCAGCAGCCGAATACATCTTCCCTCTTACGAGCAGTACTTC.